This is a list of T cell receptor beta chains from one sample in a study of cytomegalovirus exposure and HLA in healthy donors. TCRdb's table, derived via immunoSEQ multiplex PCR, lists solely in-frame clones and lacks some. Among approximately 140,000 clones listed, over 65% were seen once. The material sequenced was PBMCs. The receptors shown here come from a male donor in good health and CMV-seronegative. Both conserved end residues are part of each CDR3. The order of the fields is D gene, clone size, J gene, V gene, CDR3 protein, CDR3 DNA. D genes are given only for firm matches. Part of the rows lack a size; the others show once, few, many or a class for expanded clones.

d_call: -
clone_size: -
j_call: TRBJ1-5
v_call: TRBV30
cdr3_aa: CAWSEGTTLPNQPQHF
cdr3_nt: TGTGCCTGGAGTGAGGGGACTACACTCCCTAATCAGCCCCAGCATTTT

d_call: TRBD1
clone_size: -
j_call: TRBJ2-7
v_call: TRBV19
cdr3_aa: CASSIGTGLPYEQYF
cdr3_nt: TGTGCCAGTAGTATTGGGACAGGTCTTCCCTACGAGCAGTACTTC

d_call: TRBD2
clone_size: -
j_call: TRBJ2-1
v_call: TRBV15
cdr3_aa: CATSRERELSYEQFF
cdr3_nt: TGTGCCACCAGCCGGGAGCGGGAGCTTAGTTATGAGCAGTTCTTC

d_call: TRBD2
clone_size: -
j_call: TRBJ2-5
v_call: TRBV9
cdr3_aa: CASSVGVSGRAGETQYF
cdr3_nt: TGTGCCAGCAGCGTAGGAGTTAGCGGGAGGGCCGGGGAGACCCAGTACTTC

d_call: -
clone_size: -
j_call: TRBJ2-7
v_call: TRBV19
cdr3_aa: CASSMGLNYEQYF
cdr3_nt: TGTGCCAGTAGTATGGGACTTAATTACGAGCAGTACTTC

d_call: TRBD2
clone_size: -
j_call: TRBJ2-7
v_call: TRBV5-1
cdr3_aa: CASSTSGPSYEQYF
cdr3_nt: TGCGCCAGCAGCACTAGCGGACCGTCCTACGAGCAGTACTTC

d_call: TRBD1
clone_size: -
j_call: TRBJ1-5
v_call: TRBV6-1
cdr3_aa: CASSEEGAHQPQHF
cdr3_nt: TGTGCCAGCAGTGAAGAGGGGGCCCATCAGCCCCAGCATTTT

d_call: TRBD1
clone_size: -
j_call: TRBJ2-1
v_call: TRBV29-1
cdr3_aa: CSVVRGEQFF
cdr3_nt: TGCAGCGTTGTCAGGGGGGAGCAGTTCTTC

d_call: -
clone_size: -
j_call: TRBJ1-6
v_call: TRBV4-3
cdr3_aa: CASSPAWGGEDSPLHF
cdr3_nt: TGCGCCAGCAGCCCCGCATGGGGAGGGGAGGATTCACCCCTCCACTTT

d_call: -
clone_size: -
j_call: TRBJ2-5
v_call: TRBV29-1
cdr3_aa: CSVGPLDGGGWEIEETQYF
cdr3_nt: TGCAGCGTTGGCCCTCTCGACGGCGGCGGATGGGAGATAGAAGAGACCCAGTACTTC

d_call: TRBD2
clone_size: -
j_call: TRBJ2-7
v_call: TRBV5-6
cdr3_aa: CASSASGRAPAVEQYF
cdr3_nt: TGTGCCAGCAGCGCTAGCGGGAGAGCTCCGGCTGTCGAGCAGTACTTC

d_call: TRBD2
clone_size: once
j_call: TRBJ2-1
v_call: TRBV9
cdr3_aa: CASSPDSGDYEEQFF
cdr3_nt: TGTGCCAGCAGCCCCGACTCGGGGGACTACGAAGAGCAGTTCTTC

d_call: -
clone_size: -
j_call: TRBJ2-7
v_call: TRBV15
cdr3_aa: CATSTYTLSYEQYF
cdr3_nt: TGTGCCACCTCGACTTACACCCTCTCCTACGAGCAGTACTTC

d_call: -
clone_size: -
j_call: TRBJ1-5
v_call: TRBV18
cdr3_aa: CASSASAGENQPQHF
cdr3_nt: TGTGCCAGCTCAGCCTCCGCCGGGGAGAATCAGCCCCAGCATTTT

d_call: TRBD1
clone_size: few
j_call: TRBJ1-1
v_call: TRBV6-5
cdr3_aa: CASSYRGQGALEAFF
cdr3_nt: TGTGCCAGCAGTTACCGGGGACAGGGGGCACTTGAAGCTTTCTTT

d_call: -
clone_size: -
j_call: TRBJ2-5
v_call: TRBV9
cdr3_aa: CASSSRDNQETQYF
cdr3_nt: TGTGCCAGCAGTAGCCGGGACAATCAAGAGACCCAGTACTTC

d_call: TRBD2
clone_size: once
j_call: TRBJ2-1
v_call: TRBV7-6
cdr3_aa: CASSSETELTSGWYNEQFF
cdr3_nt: TGTGCCAGCAGCTCGGAAACGGAGCTGACTAGCGGGTGGTACAATGAGCAGTTCTTC

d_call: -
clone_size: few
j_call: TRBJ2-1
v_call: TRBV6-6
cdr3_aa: CASSYSGAVNEQFF
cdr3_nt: TGTGCCAGCAGTTACTCAGGGGCGGTCAATGAGCAGTTCTTC

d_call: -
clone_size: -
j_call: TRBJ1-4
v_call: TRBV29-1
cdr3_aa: CSVGQLEKLFF
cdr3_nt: TGCAGCGTTGGGCAGTTAGAAAAACTGTTTTTT

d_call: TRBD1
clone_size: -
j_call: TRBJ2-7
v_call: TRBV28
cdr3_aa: CASSLSLDRSYEQYF
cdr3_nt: TGTGCCAGCAGTTTATCCCTGGACAGGTCGTACGAGCAGTACTTC

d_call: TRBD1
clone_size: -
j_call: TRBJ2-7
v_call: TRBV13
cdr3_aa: CASSSGGAGTTADYEQYF
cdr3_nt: TGTGCCAGCAGCTCAGGGGGCGCAGGTACCACCGCAGACTACGAGCAGTACTTC

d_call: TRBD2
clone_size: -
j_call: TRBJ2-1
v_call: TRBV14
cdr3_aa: CASSQTSGSSYNEQFF
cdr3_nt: TGTGCCAGCAGCCAAACTAGCGGGAGCTCCTACAATGAGCAGTTCTTC

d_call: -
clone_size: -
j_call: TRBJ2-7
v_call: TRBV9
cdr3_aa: CASSVGPSTGYEQYF
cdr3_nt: TGTGCCAGCAGCGTAGGCCCCTCGACTGGCTACGAGCAGTACTTC

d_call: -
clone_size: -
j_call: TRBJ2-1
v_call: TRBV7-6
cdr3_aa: CASSFTGREQFF
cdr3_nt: TGTGCCAGCAGCTTTACAGGGCGTGAGCAGTTCTTC

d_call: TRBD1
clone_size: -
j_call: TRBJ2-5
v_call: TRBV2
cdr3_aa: CASSDPTGAETQYF
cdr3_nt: TGTGCCAGCAGTGACCCGACAGGGGCAGAGACCCAGTACTTC

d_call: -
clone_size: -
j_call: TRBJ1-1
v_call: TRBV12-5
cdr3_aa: CASGFDLGGGTEAFF
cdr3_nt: TGTGCTAGTGGTTTCGACCTGGGTGGAGGCACTGAAGCTTTCTTT

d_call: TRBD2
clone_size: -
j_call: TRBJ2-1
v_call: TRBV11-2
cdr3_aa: CASSLLLTSGNEQFF
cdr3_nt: TGTGCCAGCAGCTTATTACTGACTAGCGGCAATGAGCAGTTCTTC

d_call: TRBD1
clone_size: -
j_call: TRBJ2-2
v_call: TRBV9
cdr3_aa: CASSPGGGGTGELFF
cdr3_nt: TGTGCCAGCAGCCCAGGGGGTGGGGGCACCGGGGAGCTGTTTTTT

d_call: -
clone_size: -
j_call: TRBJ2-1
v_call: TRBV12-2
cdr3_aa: CASRVLRDGRIIDEQFF
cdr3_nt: TGTGCAAGTCGCGTTCTTCGTGACGGGAGGATCATCGATGAGCAGTTCTTC

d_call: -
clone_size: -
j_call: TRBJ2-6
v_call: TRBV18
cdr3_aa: CDSSPGGPVVSGANVLTF
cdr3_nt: TGTGACAGCTCACCCGGGGGGCCTGTTGTGTCTGGGGCCAACGTCCTGACTTTC

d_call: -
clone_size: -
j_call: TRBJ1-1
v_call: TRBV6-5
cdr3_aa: CASSYGEHTEAFF
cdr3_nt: TGTGCCAGCAGTTACGGGGAGCACACTGAAGCTTTCTTT

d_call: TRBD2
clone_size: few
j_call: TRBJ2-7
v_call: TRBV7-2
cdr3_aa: CASSLTGTSGWEQYF
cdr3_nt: TGTGCCAGCAGCCTAACGGGGACTAGCGGGTGGGAGCAGTACTTC

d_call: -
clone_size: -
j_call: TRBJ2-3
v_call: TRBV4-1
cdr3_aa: CASSRLDLISTDTQYF
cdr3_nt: TGCGCCAGCAGCCGTCTGGACTTAATTAGCACAGATACGCAGTATTTT

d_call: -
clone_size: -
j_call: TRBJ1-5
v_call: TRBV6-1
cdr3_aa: CASSLEEGQPQHF
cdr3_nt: TGTGCCAGCAGTTTGGAGGAGGGTCAGCCCCAGCATTTT

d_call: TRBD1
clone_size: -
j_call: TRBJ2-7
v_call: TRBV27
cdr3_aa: CASKTGGWEQYF
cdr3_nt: TGTGCCAGCAAGACAGGGGGCTGGGAGCAGTACTTC

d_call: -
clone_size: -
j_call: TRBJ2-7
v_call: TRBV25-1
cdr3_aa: CASSESAPIYEQYF
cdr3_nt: TGTGCCAGCAGTGAATCTGCGCCGATCTACGAGCAGTACTTC

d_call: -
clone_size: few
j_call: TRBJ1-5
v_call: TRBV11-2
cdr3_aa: CASSLDAFQPQHF
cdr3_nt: TGTGCCAGCAGCTTAGATGCGTTTCAGCCCCAGCATTTT

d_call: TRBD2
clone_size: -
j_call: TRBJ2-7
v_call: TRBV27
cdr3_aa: CASSLSRLAGGNLYEQYF
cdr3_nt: TGTGCCAGCAGTTTATCGAGACTAGCGGGAGGTAACCTCTACGAGCAGTACTTC

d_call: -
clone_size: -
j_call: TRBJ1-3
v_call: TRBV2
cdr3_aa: CASSEEAASGNTIYF
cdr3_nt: TGTGCCAGCAGTGAAGAGGCGGCGTCGGGAAACACCATATATTTT

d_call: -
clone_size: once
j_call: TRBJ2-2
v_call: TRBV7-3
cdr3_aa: CASSPGLTTGELFF
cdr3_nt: TGTGCCAGCAGCCCTGGACTAACCACCGGGGAGCTGTTTTTT

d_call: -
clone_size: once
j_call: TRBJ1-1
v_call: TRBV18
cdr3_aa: CASSPDRQTVEAFF
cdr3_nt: TGTGCCAGCTCACCAGACCGACAAACGGTTGAAGCTTTCTTT

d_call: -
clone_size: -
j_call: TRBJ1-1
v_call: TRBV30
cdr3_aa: CAWMTGRTEAFF
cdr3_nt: TGTGCCTGGATGACAGGTAGGACTGAAGCTTTCTTT

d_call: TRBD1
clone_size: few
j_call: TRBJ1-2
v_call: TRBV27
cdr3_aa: CASSALTGGDYGYTF
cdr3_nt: TGTGCCAGCAGTGCTTTGACAGGGGGCGACTATGGCTACACCTTC

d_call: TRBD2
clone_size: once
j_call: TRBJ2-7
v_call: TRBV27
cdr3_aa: CASAGAGVPYEQYF
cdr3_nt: TGTGCCAGCGCCGGGGCGGGAGTTCCCTACGAGCAGTACTTC

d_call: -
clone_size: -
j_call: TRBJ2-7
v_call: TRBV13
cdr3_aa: CASTQGQETVEQYF
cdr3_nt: TGTGCCAGCACCCAGGGGCAGGAGACGGTCGAGCAGTACTTC

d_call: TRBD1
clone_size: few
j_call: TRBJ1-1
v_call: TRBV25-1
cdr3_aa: CASSGYRQGIEAFF
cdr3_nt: TGTGCCAGCAGTGGATACCGACAGGGAATTGAAGCTTTCTTT

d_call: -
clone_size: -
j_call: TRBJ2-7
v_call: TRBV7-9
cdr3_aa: CASGGGPAYEQYF
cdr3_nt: TGTGCCAGCGGGGGAGGTCCTGCCTACGAGCAGTACTTC